The 2 T cell receptor beta chains reported below all come from one sample, sequenced in a study of tissue T cells after allogeneic stem cell transplantation. The method was immunoSEQ multiplex PCR; TCRdb's version includes in-frame clones alone and lacks a portion of them. The sample includes about 48,000 clones, approximately 70% of them seen just once. The specimen was sorted cells pooled from one or two spleens. These receptors originate from a pool of C57BL/6 mice in good health.

This clone was found once. The genes and germline here are from mouse. The read terminates 1 residue before the CDR3 end, so the remaining end is supplied by the germline J gene. The chain combines TRBV20 with TRBJ1-2, with TRBD1 identical over 9 bases. The CDR3 runs 13 residues. Looked up from germline, CDR1 is GFQATS and CDR2 is STVNSAI. V lost 5 bases and J lost 4; bases outside the gene matches: 5. CDR3 bases read: TGTGGTGCTGTACAGGGGGCGGGCTCCGACTACACC. It encodes CGAVQGAGSDYT. The entire CDR3 is CGAVQGAGSDYTF.

To note about this clone: Germline and genes: mouse. The CDR3 goes on 1 residue after the read ends, and that part is filled in from the germline J gene. The chain joins TRBV1 to TRBJ2-2; 9 nucleotides align to TRBD2. Germline values: CDR1 NSQYPW, CDR2 LRSPGD (reference sequence). The V gene end was trimmed by 3 bases and the J gene end by 5 bases; junction bases not matched to a gene: 4. The CDR3 loop spans 15 amino acids. CDR3 residues: CTCSAWGGATGQLYF. The sequenced CDR3 bases are TGCACCTGCAGTGCTTGGGGGGGCGCGACCGGGCAGCTCTAC.